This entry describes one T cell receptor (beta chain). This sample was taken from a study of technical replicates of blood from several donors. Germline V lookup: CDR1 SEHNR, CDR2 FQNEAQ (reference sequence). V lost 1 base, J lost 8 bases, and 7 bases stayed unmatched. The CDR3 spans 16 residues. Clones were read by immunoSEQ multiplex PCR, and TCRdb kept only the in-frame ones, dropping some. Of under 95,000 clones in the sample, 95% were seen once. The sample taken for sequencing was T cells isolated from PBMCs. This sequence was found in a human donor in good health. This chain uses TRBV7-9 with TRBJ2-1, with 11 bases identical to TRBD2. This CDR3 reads CASSLDSSGRIYEQFF. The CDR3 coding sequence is TGTGCCAGCAGCTTAGATTCTAGCGGGAGGATCTATGAGCAGTTCTTC.